This TCR beta chain appears in the sequencing data of a study of blood T cell repertoires in COVID-19. CDR1 and CDR2 (germline): SQVTM, ANQGSEA. This CDR3 is 14 amino acids long. V lost 7 bases to trimming and J lost 7 bases; unmatched junction nucleotides: 9. Assay used: immunoSEQ multiplex PCR; TCRdb lists only in-frame clones, some missing. The sample has nearly 100,000 clones; almost 85% are singletons. The V and J genes are TRBV29-1 and TRBJ2-2; TRBD1 matches at 10 bases. The receptor was derived from a man in his 70s with acute or convalescent COVID-19. What was sequenced was peripheral blood. The CDR3 reads CSAGRDRGFGELFF. The DNA of the CDR3 is TGCAGCGCCGGCCGGGACAGGGGTTTCGGGGAGCTGTTTTTT.